These 11 T cell receptor beta chains share one sample of origin, sequenced in a study of shared clonotypes between healthy human individuals. Produced via immunoSEQ multiplex PCR; TCRdb's table is partial and in-frame only. The data contain millions of clones, approximately 95% of them singletons. The sample comprised naive CD4+ T cells sorted from blood. The subset was: CD45RA+ positively selected. The receptors here all came from a man between 18 and 29 years old in good health.

The gene calls are TRBV9 and TRBJ2-3, with a tentative D call TRBD1 (6 bases). Trimming removed 3 bases from V and 0 bases from J, with 11 bases in between. The germline V gene encodes CDR1 SGDLS and CDR2 YYNGEE. CDR3 length: 15 residues. DNA for the CDR3: TGTGCCAGCAGCGCCCAGGGACACAGCACAGATACGCAGTATTTT. Its translation: CASSAQGHSTDTQYF.

The CDR3 sequence is CASEMTGIGNQPQHF. In DNA form, the CDR3 reads TGTGCCAGTGAGATGACAGGGATCGGTAATCAGCCCCAGCATTTT. This chain joins TRBV6-1 and TRBJ1-5; 7 positions agree with TRBD1. The CDR3 runs 15 residues. CDR1 is MNHNS and CDR2 is SASEGT in the germline V gene. V gave up 9 bases and J gave up 4 bases; unmatched junction bases: 12.

J is TRBJ2-1 and V is TRBV4-1; 7 bases are shared with TRBD2. V was clipped by 2 bases and J by 1 base; unmatched bases: 5. CDR3 length equals 16 residues. CDR1 and CDR2 from the germline V gene are MGHRA and YSYEKL. The CDR3 sequence is CASSQRSGVSYNEQFF. CDR3 coding DNA: TGCGCCAGCAGCCAAAGAAGCGGGGTTTCCTACAATGAGCAGTTCTTC.

The J gene is TRBJ2-3, the V gene TRBV11-2; D ambiguous. In germline, CDR1 is SGHAT, CDR2 FQNNGV. This CDR3 is 15 amino acids long. Between the trimmed V and J ends, which lost 0 bases and 2 bases, there was a span of 9 bases. The CDR3 reads CASSLDRINTDTQYF. CDR3 bases: TGTGCCAGCAGCTTAGACCGAATTAACACAGATACGCAGTATTTT. Based on the CDR3 plus reference TRBV11-2 and TRBJ2-3, the full variable domain is EAGVAQSPRYKIIEKRQSVAFWCNPISGHATLYWYQQILGQGPKLLIQFQNNGVVDDSQLPKDRFSAERLKGVDSTLKIQPAKLEDSAVYLCASSLDRINTDTQYFGPGTRLTVL.

This clone was seen once. Other DNA sequences of this sample code for an identical CDR3. The V call is TRBV30, the J call TRBJ2-5, with TRBD2 identical over 9 bases. This CDR3 region has 14 residues. The germline V gene encodes CDR1 GTSNPN and CDR2 SVGIG (reference sequence). The V segment lost 0 bases and the J segment 5 bases; nucleotides outside the gene matches: 4. This CDR3 reads CAWSVGSGGETQYF. CDR3 DNA: TGTGCCTGGAGTGTAGGGAGCGGGGGGGAGACCCAGTACTTC.

V usage is TRBV4-1 and J usage is TRBJ2-4; TRBD2 matches at 7 bases. Trimming removed 4 bases from V and 8 bases from J; junction bases left unmatched: 5. The CDR3 has 13 amino acids. The V gene's germline CDR1 is MGHRA and CDR2 YSYEKL. CDR3 DNA sequence: TGCGCCAGCAGCCGGACGGCGGGGGACATTCAGTACTTC. Its protein is CASSRTAGDIQYF.

The chain uses TRBV14 and TRBJ1-1; tentative D call: TRBD1 (5 bases). Germline V gives CDR1 SGHDN, CDR2 FVKESK. V lost 1 base and J lost 12, with 15 bases in between. This CDR3 contains 13 residues. The CDR3 region has the DNA TGTGCCAGCAGCCAAGGACAGACCCTGAGGACTTTCTTT. Translating it yields CASSQGQTLRTFF.

The rearrangement joins TRBV5-1 to TRBJ2-3; D may match TRBD1 or TRBD2 (5 bases each). This CDR3 is built from 16 residues. V lost 1 base to trimming and J lost 2 bases, with 14 bases between them. Germline V gene lookup returns CDR1 SGHRS and CDR2 YFSETQ. In DNA form, the CDR3 reads TGCGCCAGCAGCTTGTCGGGGCAGTCCTACACAGATACGCAGTATTTT. It encodes CASSLSGQSYTDTQYF.

V usage is TRBV7-2 and J usage is TRBJ1-5; weak D call: TRBD1 (6 bases). V was pared by 5 bases and J by 4 bases, with 9 bases between. This CDR3 has 13 amino acids. Germline V CDR1 and CDR2: SGHTA, FQGNSA. This chain's CDR3 is CASSADRNQPQHF. The CDR3 nucleotides read TGTGCCAGCAGCGCGGACAGAAATCAGCCCCAGCATTTT.

The V gene is TRBV11-2, the J gene TRBJ1-5; 10 nucleotides agree with TRBD1. The J segment lost 3 bases and the V segment lost 4 bases, leaving 6 bases of the junction unmatched. Germline V gene lookup returns CDR1 SGHAT and CDR2 FQNNGV. The CDR3 runs to 16 residues. The CDR3 sequence is CASSSRGTGDNQPQHF. In DNA form, the CDR3 reads TGTGCCAGCAGCTCACGAGGGACAGGGGACAATCAGCCCCAGCATTTT.

V is TRBV6-5 and J is TRBJ1-2; D not resolved. Trimming shortened V by 8 bases and J by 7 bases, and 11 bases separated the two germline ends. The CDR3 length is 11 residues. The V gene's germline CDR1 is MNHEY and CDR2 SVGAGI. This chain's CDR3 is CASEGSGGYTF. CDR3 coding DNA: TGTGCCAGCGAGGGATCGGGTGGCTACACCTTC.